Included here is one T cell receptor beta chain sequence, with context. As yet, its antigen is unknown. PCR employed 60 Vbeta and 13 Jbeta primers. Method: immunoSEQ multiplex PCR; TCRdb's copy keeps in-frame clones and lacks some. The sample comprises about 190,000 clones, around nine tenths of which are singletons, and approximately 1.7% rests with the top ten. These data belong to a study of cytomegalovirus exposure and HLA in healthy donors. General observations from the study: In an earlier analysis, about 87% or about 30%: the productive usage of most TCR beta V segments.

Trimming cost V 9 bases and J 4 bases; bases outside gene matches: 8. Per germline, CDR1 LNHDA and CDR2 SQIVND (reference sequence). CDR3 size: 14 residues. The rearrangement links TRBV19 to TRBJ2-2, with TRBD1 matching over 7 bases. Sample: PBMCs. This clonotype was obtained from a woman younger than 30 in good health and CMV-seronegative. For the CDR3, the DNA is TGTGCCAGCCAAAGACAGGGCCGCACCGGGGAGCTGTTTTTT. Its protein is CASQRQGRTGELFF.